This is a list of T cell receptor beta chains from one sample in a study of cytomegalovirus exposure and HLA in healthy donors. Assay used: immunoSEQ multiplex PCR; TCRdb lists only in-frame clones, some missing. Of 250,000 to 350,000 clones detected, over 70% appear once; the ten largest clones hold less than 0.4%. The sample taken for sequencing was PBMCs. The source is a girl aged 2-9 years in good health and CMV-seronegative. Each CDR3 is given with its conserved first and last residue. Fields, in order: clone size, V gene, J gene, D gene, CDR3 DNA, CDR3 protein. The D gene is left open where the match is weak. The size entry is marked missing in some rows and otherwise reads once, few, many or a size class.

>NA|TRBV5-3|TRBJ1-5|TRBD1
TGTGCCAGCCCGACAGGGGGCTCTGGCAATCAGCCCCAGCATTTT
CASPTGGSGNQPQHF
>NA|TRBV5-1|TRBJ2-7|TRBD1
TGCGCCAGCAGCCGGGACAGGGATGAGCAGTACTTC
CASSRDRDEQYF
>NA|TRBV6-1|TRBJ2-7|TRBD1
TGTGCCAGCAGGGGACAGGGATGGGCCTACGAGCAGTACTTC
CASRGQGWAYEQYF
>once|TRBV14|TRBJ2-6|NA
TGTGCCAGCAGCCAAGTACAGGTTGTAATTTCTGGGGCCAACGTCCTGACTTTC
CASSQVQVVISGANVLTF
>NA|TRBV11-2|TRBJ2-1|TRBD2
TGTGCCAGCAGTGGAGCGGGGTTCTACAATGAGCAGTTCTTC
CASSGAGFYNEQFF
>NA|TRBV6-5|TRBJ2-3|TRBD1
TGTGCCAGCACCCAGACAGGGGCTAGCACAGATACGCAGTATTTT
CASTQTGASTDTQYF
>NA|TRBV5-1|TRBJ2-5|TRBD1
TGCGCCAGCAGCTTTAAAGTTAGGGAGAGACAGGGGGCGCCGTTGGAGACCCAGTACTTC
CASSFKVRERQGAPLETQYF
>NA|TRBV25-1|TRBJ1-1|TRBD1
TGTGCCAGCAGTGAACGACAGGGGGTCACTGAAGCTTTCTTT
CASSERQGVTEAFF
>NA|TRBV4-1|TRBJ1-4|NA
TGCGCCAGCAGCCCTGACCCGCAGGGAGGGGAAAAACTGTTTTTT
CASSPDPQGGEKLFF
>NA|TRBV5-4|TRBJ2-1|NA
TGTGCCAGCAGCTCTCGTAGTACTAGACAAGTGCAGTTCTTC
CASSSRSTRQVQFF
>NA|TRBV7-9|TRBJ2-7|NA
TGTGCCAGCAGCTTATACGAGGCCAGGGGTGTCGAGCAGTACTTC
CASSLYEARGVEQYF
>NA|TRBV27|TRBJ2-1|TRBD2
TGTGCCAGCAGTCAACCTAGCGGGAGGGCCACCAATGAGCAGTTCTTC
CASSQPSGRATNEQFF
>once|TRBV5-1|TRBJ1-1|NA
TGCGCCAGCAGCTTGGAAAGGGGGAACACTGAAGCTTTCTTT
CASSLERGNTEAFF
>NA|TRBV5-1|TRBJ1-2|TRBD1
TGCGCCAGCAGCTCGGACAGGGACGGCTACACCTTC
CASSSDRDGYTF
>NA|TRBV27|TRBJ2-1|TRBD1
TGTGCCAGCAGCATGGGACAGTACAATGAGCAGTTCTTC
CASSMGQYNEQFF
>NA|TRBV2|TRBJ2-7|TRBD1
TGTGCCAGCAAATTGGGACAGGGGAACCTACGGGAGCAGTACTTC
CASKLGQGNLREQYF
>NA|TRBV28|TRBJ2-1|NA
TGTGCCAGCAGTCAAGGCGGGGGCTTGTACAATGAGCAGTTCTTC
CASSQGGGLYNEQFF
>NA|TRBV9|TRBJ1-2|NA
TGTGCCAGCAGCGTAGAGGCAGTAGCCCTCTATGGCTACACCTTC
CASSVEAVALYGYTF
>once|TRBV28|TRBJ1-1|TRBD1
TGTGCCAGCAGTTGGGACAGGGGAAACACTGAAGCTTTCTTT
CASSWDRGNTEAFF
>NA|TRBV30|TRBJ2-1|NA
TGTGCCTGTCTAGCGTTTCCACACAATGAGCAGTTCTTC
CACLAFPHNEQFF
>NA|TRBV30|TRBJ1-6|NA
TGTGCCTGGGGGGCCGCGCAGCTCGATTCACCCCTCCACTTT
CAWGAAQLDSPLHF
>NA|TRBV4-1|TRBJ1-1|NA
TGCGCCAGCAGCCAAGATAAATTTGTGAGGGTCACTGAAGCTTTCTTT
CASSQDKFVRVTEAFF
>NA|TRBV29-1|TRBJ2-1|NA
TGCAGCGTTGATTTCGGTAATGAGCAGTTCTTC
CSVDFGNEQFF
>NA|TRBV2|TRBJ1-5|TRBD1
TGTGCCAGCAGAAGGACAGGGCACAATCAGCCCCAGCATTTT
CASRRTGHNQPQHF
>NA|TRBV6-1|TRBJ2-1|TRBD2
TGTGCCAGCAGTGAAGGGCTAATTACGGGGGGTTCGGTCGAGTTCTTC
CASSEGLITGGSVEFF
>NA|TRBV5-5|TRBJ2-2|NA
TGTGCCAGCAACCAAAATCGCAGGACATACACCGGGGAGCTGTTTTTT
CASNQNRRTYTGELFF
>NA|TRBV30|TRBJ2-1|NA
TGTGCCTGCCCGGGACATTGGGGACAATATGAGCAGTTCTTC
CACPGHWGQYEQFF
>few|TRBV11-2|TRBJ2-5|TRBD2
TGTGCCAGCACCATAGCGGGGGGAGAGACCCAGTACTTC
CASTIAGGETQYF
>NA|TRBV7-9|TRBJ2-5|NA
TGTTCCAGCAGCGACACTGGTAGGGGGAGTAGAGAGACCCAGTACTTC
CSSSDTGRGSRETQYF
>NA|TRBV6-5|TRBJ2-3|NA
TGTGCCAGCAGTTACTCGGGGGGGGGCTCAGGAGATACGCAGTATTTT
CASSYSGGGSGDTQYF
>NA|TRBV5-4|TRBJ2-2|NA
TGTGCCAGCAGCTCAGGCGCAGGGTTTAACACCGGGGAGCTGTTTTTT
CASSSGAGFNTGELFF
>NA|TRBV29-1|TRBJ2-2|NA
TGCAGCGTTGACAACAGAAACACCGGGGAGCTGTTTTTT
CSVDNRNTGELFF
>once|TRBV5-4|TRBJ2-7|TRBD2
TGTGCCAGCAGCTACGGACTAGCGGGAGTTCTGAATCGGGAGCAGTACTTC
CASSYGLAGVLNREQYF
>NA|TRBV6-1|TRBJ1-1|TRBD1
TGTGCCAGCAGTGGACGACCGGGACAGGGGGATTTGAACACTGAAGCTTTCTTT
CASSGRPGQGDLNTEAFF
>NA|TRBV30|TRBJ1-5|TRBD1
TGTGCCTGGAGTGCTGGACAGGGCTATCAGCCCCAGCATTTT
CAWSAGQGYQPQHF
>NA|TRBV28|TRBJ2-7|TRBD1
TGTGCCAGCAGTTTAACCCCGACAGGGCGCGAGCAGTACTTC
CASSLTPTGREQYF
>NA|TRBV5-1|TRBJ2-3|NA
TGCGCCAGCAGCTTGACAGGCTCCACAGATACGCAGTATTTT
CASSLTGSTDTQYF